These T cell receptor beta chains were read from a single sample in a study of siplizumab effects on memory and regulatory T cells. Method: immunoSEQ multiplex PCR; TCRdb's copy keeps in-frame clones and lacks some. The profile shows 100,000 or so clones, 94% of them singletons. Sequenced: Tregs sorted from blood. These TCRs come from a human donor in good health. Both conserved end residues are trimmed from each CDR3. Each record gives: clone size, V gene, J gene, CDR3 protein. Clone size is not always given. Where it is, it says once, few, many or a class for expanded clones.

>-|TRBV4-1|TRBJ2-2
ASSQGSGELF
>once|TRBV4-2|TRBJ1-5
ASSQVGMGDGQPQH
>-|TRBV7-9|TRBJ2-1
ASSTLGGLAGNFGEQF
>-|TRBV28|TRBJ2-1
ASSFGRLNEQF
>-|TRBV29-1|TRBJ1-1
SVDGGGTEAF
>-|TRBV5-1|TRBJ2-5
ASSLGSLETQY
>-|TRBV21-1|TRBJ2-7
ASSKRAGANLREQY
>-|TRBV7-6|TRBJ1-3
ASSPQTASFSGNTIY
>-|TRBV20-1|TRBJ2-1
SARDEYEQF
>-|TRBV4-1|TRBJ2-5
ASSQVNRAGVQETQY
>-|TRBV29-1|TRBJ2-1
SVVGMDISSYNEQF
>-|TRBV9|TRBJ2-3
ASSVVGLAGGLGTDTQY
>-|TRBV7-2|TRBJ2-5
ASSDRVVKTQY
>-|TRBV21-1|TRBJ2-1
ASSKGLVQPGSEQF
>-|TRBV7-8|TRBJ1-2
ASSLNRDRGLFVYGYT
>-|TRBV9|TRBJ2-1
ASSVGSGLGGEQF
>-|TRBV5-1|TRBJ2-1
ASSQGDYNEQF